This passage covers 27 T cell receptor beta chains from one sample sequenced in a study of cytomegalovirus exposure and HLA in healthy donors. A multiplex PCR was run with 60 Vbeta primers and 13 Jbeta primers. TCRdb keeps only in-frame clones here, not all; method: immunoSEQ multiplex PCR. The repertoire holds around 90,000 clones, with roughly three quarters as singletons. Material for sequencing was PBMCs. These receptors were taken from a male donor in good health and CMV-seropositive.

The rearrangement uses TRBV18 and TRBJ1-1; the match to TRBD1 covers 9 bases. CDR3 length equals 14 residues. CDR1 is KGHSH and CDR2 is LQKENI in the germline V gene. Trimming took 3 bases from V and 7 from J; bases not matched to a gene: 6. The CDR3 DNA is TGTGCCAGCTCACCCCGGGACAGGGTTAATGAAGCTTTCTTT. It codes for CASSPRDRVNEAFF.

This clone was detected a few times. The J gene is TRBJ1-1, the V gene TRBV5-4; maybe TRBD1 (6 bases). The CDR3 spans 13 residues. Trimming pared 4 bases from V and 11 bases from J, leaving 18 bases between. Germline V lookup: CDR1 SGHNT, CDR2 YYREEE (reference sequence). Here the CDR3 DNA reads TGTGCCAGCAGCCCCGGACAGAAGGGGTTCGCTTTCTTT. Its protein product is CASSPGQKGFAFF.

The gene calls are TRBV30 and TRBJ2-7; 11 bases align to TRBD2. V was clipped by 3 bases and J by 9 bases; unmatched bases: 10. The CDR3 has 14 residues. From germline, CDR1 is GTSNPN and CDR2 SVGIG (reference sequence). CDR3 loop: CAWRTSGVYAGQYF. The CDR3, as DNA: TGTGCCTGGAGGACTAGCGGGGTATACGCGGGGCAGTACTTC.

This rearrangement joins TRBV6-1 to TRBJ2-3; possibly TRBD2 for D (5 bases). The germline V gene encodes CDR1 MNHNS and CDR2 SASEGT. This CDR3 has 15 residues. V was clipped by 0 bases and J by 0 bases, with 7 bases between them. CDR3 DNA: TGTGCCAGCAGTGAAGCCGGACTCAGCACAGATACGCAGTATTTT. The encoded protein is CASSEAGLSTDTQYF.

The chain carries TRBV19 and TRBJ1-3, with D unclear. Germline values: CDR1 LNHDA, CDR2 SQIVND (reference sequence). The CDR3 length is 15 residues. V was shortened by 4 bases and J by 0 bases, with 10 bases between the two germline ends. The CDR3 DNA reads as TGTGCCAGTAGTACTAGCGGGAGCTCTGGAAACACCATATATTTT. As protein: CASSTSGSSGNTIYF. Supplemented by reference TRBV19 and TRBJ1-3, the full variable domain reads DGGITQSPKYLFRKEGQNVTLSCEQNLNHDAMYWYRQDPGQGLRLIYYSQIVNDFQKGDIAEGYSVSREKKESFPLTVTSAQKNPTAFYLCASSTSGSSGNTIYFGEGSWLTVV.

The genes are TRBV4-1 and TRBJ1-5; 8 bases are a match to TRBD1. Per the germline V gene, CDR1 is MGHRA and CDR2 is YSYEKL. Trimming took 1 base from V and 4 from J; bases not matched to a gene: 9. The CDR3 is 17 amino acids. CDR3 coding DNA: TGCGCCAGCAGCCAAGTTGGGGCAGGGGGCCTTAATCAGCCCCAGCATTTT. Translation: CASSQVGAGGLNQPQHF.

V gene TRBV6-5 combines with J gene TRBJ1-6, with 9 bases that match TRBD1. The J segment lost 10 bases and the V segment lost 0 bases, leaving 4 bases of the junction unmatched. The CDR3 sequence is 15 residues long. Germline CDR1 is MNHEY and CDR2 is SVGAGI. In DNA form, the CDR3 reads TGTGCCAGCAGTTACTCTCGGACAGGGGTCTCACCCCTCCACTTT. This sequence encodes CASSYSRTGVSPLHF.

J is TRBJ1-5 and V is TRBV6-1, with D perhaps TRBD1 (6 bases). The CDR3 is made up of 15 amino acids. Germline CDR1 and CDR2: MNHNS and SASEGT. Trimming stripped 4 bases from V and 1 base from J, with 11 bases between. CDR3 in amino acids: CASSGTVLSNQPQHF. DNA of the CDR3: TGTGCCAGCAGTGGGACAGTCCTAAGCAATCAGCCCCAGCATTTT.

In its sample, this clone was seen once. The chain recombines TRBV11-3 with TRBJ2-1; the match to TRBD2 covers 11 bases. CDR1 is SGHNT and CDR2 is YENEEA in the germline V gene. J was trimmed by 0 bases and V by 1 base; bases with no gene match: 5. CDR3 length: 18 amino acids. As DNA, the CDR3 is TGTGCCAGCAGCTTAGTGTCGCTAGCGGGAGGCTCCTACAATGAGCAGTTCTTC. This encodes CASSLVSLAGGSYNEQFF.

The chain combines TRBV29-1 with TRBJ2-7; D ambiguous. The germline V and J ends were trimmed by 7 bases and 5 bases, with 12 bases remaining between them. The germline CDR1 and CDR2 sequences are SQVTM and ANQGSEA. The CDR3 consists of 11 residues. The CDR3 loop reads CSASLYDEQYF. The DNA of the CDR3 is TGCAGCGCCTCACTTTACGACGAGCAGTACTTC.

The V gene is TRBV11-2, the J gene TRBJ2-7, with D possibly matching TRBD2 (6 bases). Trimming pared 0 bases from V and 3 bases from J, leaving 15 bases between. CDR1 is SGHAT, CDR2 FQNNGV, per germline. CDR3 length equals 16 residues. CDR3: CASSLDRGLPLYEQYF. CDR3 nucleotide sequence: TGTGCCAGCAGCTTAGATAGGGGACTGCCCCTCTACGAGCAGTACTTC.

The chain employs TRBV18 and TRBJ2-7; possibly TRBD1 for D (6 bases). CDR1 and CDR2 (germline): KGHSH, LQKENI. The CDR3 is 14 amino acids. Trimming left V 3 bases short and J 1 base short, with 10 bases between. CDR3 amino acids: CASSPGTSSYEQYF. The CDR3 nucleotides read TGTGCCAGCTCACCCGGGACAAGTTCCTACGAGCAGTACTTC.

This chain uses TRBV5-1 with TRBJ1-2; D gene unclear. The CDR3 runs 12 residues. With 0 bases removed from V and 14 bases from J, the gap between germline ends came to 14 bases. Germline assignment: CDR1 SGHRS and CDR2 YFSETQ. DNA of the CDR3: TGCGCCAGCAGCTTGGGCGGAACCAAGCTAACCTTC. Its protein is CASSLGGTKLTF.

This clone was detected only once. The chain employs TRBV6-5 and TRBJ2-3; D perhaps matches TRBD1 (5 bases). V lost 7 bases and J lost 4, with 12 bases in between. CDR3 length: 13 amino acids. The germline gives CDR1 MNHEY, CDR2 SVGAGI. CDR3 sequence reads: CASKQRQSDTQYF. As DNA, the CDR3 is TGTGCCAGCAAACAAAGACAGTCAGATACGCAGTATTTT.

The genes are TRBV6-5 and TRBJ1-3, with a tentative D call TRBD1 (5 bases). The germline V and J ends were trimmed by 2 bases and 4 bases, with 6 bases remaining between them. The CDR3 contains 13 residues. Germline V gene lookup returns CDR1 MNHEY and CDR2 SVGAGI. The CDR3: CASSYDRGNTIYF. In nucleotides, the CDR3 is TGTGCCAGCAGTTACGACAGAGGAAACACCATATATTTT.

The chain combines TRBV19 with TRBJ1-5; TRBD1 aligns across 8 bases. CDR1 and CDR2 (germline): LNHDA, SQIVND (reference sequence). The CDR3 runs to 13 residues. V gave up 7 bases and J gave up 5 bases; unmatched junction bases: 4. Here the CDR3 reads CASTQTGDQPQHF. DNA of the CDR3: TGTGCCAGTACTCAGACAGGGGATCAGCCCCAGCATTTT.

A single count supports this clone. The CDR3 nucleotides read TGTGCCAGCAGCGTAGAAATACTGATTAACACCGGGGAGCTGTTTTTT. Its protein is CASSVEILINTGELFF. This chain connects TRBV9 to TRBJ2-2; no definite D call. Trimming pared 0 bases from V and 2 bases from J, leaving 11 bases between. Germline assignment: CDR1 SGDLS and CDR2 YYNGEE. This CDR3 is 16 amino acids long.

The chain's CDR3 is CASSVDAGAYSNQPQHF. CDR3 DNA: TGTGCCAGCAGCGTAGATGCCGGTGCGTATAGCAATCAGCCCCAGCATTTT. This sequence joins TRBV9 and TRBJ1-5; D not resolved. Germline values: CDR1 SGDLS, CDR2 YYNGEE. The V gene lost 0 bases and the J gene lost 0 bases, with 13 bases spanning the gap. This CDR3 is built from 17 residues.

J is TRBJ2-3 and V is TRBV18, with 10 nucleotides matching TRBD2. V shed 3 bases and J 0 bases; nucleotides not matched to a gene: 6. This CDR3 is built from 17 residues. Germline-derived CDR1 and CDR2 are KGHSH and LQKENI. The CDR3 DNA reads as TGTGCCAGCTCACCGTTACTAGCGGGATCTAGCACAGATACGCAGTATTTT. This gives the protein CASSPLLAGSSTDTQYF.

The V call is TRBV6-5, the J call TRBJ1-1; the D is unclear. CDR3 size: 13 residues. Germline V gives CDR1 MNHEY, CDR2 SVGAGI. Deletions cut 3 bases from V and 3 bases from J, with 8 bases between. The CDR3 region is CASSYQEYTEAFF. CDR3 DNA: TGTGCCAGCAGTTATCAGGAATACACTGAAGCTTTCTTT.

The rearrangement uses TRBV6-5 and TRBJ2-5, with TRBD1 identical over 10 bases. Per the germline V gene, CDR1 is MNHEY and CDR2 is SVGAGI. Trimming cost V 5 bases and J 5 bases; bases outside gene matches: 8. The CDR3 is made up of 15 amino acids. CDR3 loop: CASSLDRGRGETQYF. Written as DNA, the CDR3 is TGTGCCAGCAGTCTCGACAGGGGGCGCGGTGAGACCCAGTACTTC.

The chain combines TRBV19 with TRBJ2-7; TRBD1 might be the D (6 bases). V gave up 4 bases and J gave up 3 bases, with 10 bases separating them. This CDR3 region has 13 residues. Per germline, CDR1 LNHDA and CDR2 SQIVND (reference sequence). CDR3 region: CASSTPQGYEQYF. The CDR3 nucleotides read TGTGCCAGTAGTACCCCACAGGGCTACGAGCAGTACTTC.

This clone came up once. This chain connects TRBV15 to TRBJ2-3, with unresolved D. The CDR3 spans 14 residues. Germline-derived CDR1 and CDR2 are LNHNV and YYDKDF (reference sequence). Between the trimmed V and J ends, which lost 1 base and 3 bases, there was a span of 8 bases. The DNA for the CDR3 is TGTGCCACCAGCAGAGTGGCGGAGACAGATACGCAGTATTTT. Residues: CATSRVAETDTQYF.

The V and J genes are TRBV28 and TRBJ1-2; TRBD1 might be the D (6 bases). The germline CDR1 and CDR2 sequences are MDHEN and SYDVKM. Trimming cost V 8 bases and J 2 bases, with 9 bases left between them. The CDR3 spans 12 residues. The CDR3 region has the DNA TGTGCCAGCCAGGGGCTGAACTATGGCTACACCTTC. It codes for CASQGLNYGYTF.

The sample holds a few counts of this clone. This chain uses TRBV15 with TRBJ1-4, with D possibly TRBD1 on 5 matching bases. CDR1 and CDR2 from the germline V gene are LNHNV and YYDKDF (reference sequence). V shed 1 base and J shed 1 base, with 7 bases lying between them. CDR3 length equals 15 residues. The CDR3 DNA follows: TGTGCCACCAGCAGAGCTGGACAAACTAATGAAAAACTGTTTTTT. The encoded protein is CATSRAGQTNEKLFF.

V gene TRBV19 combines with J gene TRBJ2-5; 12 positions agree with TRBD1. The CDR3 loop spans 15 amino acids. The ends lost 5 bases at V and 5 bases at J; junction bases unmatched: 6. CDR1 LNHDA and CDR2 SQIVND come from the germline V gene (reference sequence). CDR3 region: CASSPGQGATETQYF. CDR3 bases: TGTGCCAGTAGTCCGGGACAGGGGGCGACGGAGACCCAGTACTTC.

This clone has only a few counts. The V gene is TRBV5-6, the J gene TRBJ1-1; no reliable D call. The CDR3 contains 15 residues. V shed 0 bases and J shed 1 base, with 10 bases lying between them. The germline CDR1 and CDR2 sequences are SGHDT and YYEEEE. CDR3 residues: CASSLGARQNTEAFF. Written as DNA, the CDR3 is TGTGCCAGCAGCTTGGGTGCCAGGCAGAACACTGAAGCTTTCTTT.